Each of the 9 T cell receptor delta chains below was sequenced from the same sample in a study of delta chains in infants with herpesvirus infections. Gamma-chain- and delta-chain-specific primers converted PBMC RNA into TCR cDNA. TCRdb fed the RT-PCR reads into CATT to redo clone calling. The repertoire holds more than 950 delta-chain clones, with under 35% as singletons. The specimen comprised peripheral blood, sampled at time point 3 of longitudinal follow-up. These receptors came from a human donor who was a Ugandan infant, either HIV-exposed or HIV-unexposed (not recorded which).

This rearrangement joins TRDV2 to TRDJ3, with 13 bases aligning to TRDD3. This CDR3 has 18 residues. Germline V CDR1 and CDR2: GEAIGNYY, EKD. J gave up 2 bases and V 3 bases, and 3 bases lay outside the gene matches. DNA for the CDR3: TGTGCCTGTGACGTACTGGGGGATACGACCTGGGACACCCGACAGATGTTTTTC. This codes for CACDVLGDTTWDTRQMFF.

A note on this clone: This likely stems from a read error, as it lies one base from a far larger clone. V gene TRDV1 combines with J gene TRDJ2, with D perhaps TRDD3 (5 bases). CDR3 length equals 16 residues. Germline V gene lookup returns CDR1 TSWWSYY and CDR2 QGS. The CDR3 here is CALGPLPRGETAQHFF. The CDR3 coding sequence is TGTGCTCTTGGGCCACTACCCAGAGGGGAGACAGCACAACACTTCTTT.

This clone is deemed large (0.1 to 1%). The chain employs TRDV1 and TRDJ1, with D perhaps TRDD3 (5 bases). This CDR3 region has 20 residues. Trimming took off 3 bases at V and 0 bases at J, with 26 bases between the two ends. The germline gives CDR1 TSWWSYY, CDR2 QGS. The CDR3 loop is CALGDPVRLRGSKNTDKLIF. For the CDR3, the DNA is TGTGCTCTTGGGGATCCTGTACGGTTACGGGGGTCTAAAAACACCGATAAACTCATCTTT.

With respect to this clone: It differs at one base from a far larger clone, so likely a read error. V gene TRDV3 combines with J gene TRDJ1; unclear D gene. Trimming pared 2 bases from V and 3 bases from J, leaving 10 bases between. This CDR3 has 12 amino acids. CDR1 and CDR2 from the germline V gene are TVYSNPD and GDNSRS (reference sequence). CDR3 sequence (DNA): TGTGCCTTTTTTGTGGCCGCCGATAAACTCATCTTT. It specifies CAFFVAADKLIF. Full variable domain (remainder filled in from reference TRDV3 and TRDJ1): CDKVTQSSPDQTVASGSEVVLLCTYDTVYSNPDLFWYRIRPDYSFQFVFYGDNSRSEGADFTQGRFSVKHILTQKAFHLVISPVRTEDSATYYCAFFVAADKLIFGKGTRVTVEP.

This chain uses TRDV1 with TRDJ1, with 8 positions matching TRDD3. The CDR3 covers 16 residues. In germline, CDR1 is TSWWSYY, CDR2 QGS. V shed 1 base, J shed 6 bases, and the junction held 10 bases outside the gene matches. CDR3 nucleotide sequence: TGTGCTCTTGGGGAACCCGTGGCTGGGGGAAAGCATAAACTCATCTTT. Translation: CALGEPVAGGKHKLIF.

The V gene is TRAV38-2/DV8, the J gene TRDJ1, with 11 bases identical to TRDD3. CDR1 and CDR2 (germline): TSESDYY, QEAYKQQN. Trimming took 0 bases from V and 1 from J; bases not matched to a gene: 8. This CDR3 has 18 amino acids. In DNA, the CDR3 is TGTGCTTATAGGAGCGATAATAACTGGGGGATAGTCACCGATAAACTCATCTTT. Protein: CAYRSDNNWGIVTDKLIF.

The gene calls are TRDV1 and TRDJ1; 8 bases map to TRDD3. Germline CDR1 is TSWWSYY and CDR2 is QGS. This CDR3 spans 17 amino acids. V shed 7 bases, J shed 0 bases, and the junction held 13 bases outside the gene matches. CDR3 bases: TGTGCTCTTGAAAGGGGGAAACTGGGGGCCTACACCGATAAACTCATCTTT. Its protein is CALERGKLGAYTDKLIF.

Comments on this clone: A much larger clonotype is one base distant, so this may be a read error. This chain links TRDV1 with TRDJ1; 11 nucleotides match TRDD3. Looked up from germline, CDR1 is TSWWSYY and CDR2 is QGS. The CDR3 totals 23 residues. Trimming at V came to 0 bases and at J to 7 bases, leaving 28 bases not matched to a gene. In DNA form, the CDR3 reads TGTGCTCTTGGGGAACTAGGGAGCCTACGTTGTGGTACTGGGGGATATCCCCACCGTAAACTCATCTTT. This gives the protein CALGELGSLRCGTGGYPHRKLIF.

Points on this clone: This clone may be a read error of a much larger clone one base away. V gene TRDV1 combines with J gene TRDJ1; TRDD3 matches at 12 bases. CDR1 is TSWWSYY, CDR2 QGS, per germline. V shed 6 bases, J shed 1 base, and the junction held 18 bases outside the gene matches. The length of the CDR3 is 20 residues. In nucleotides, the CDR3 is TGTGCTCTTGGACCTTCCCCTCTAATCTGGGGGATACGGGTCACCGATAAACTCATCTTT. It yields the protein CALGPSPLIWGIRVTDKLIF.